A selection of T cell receptor beta chains follows, all from one sample in a study of OX40 agonist ivuxolimab in advanced cancers. This table comes from immunoSEQ multiplex PCR, and its TCRdb copy is limited to in-frame clones, with some not included. The sample carries roughly 28,000 clones, approximately 90% recorded once. This material consisted of CD4+ or CD8+ T cells sorted from blood, taken in a trial of the OX40 agonist ivuxolimab. These TCRs come from an adult with an advanced solid tumor such as melanoma, head and neck, liver or kidney cancer. The CDR3 runs from the conserved cysteine through the conserved F or W. A D gene is named only where the DNA matches it firmly. Where a row states a size, it is once, few, many or the class of an expanded clone; other rows omit it.

abundance	d_gene	v_gene	j_gene	CDR3nt	CDR3aa
-	TRBD1	TRBV6-5	TRBJ1-1	TGTGCCAGCAGTTACCCCGGGACAGGGGGTTTTGAAGCTTTCTTT	CASSYPGTGGFEAFF
once	-	TRBV4-3	TRBJ2-7	TGCGCCAGCAGCCAAGAACGGATAGGCAGCTACGAGCAGTACTTC	CASSQERIGSYEQYF
-	-	TRBV7-9	TRBJ1-1	TGTGCCAGCAGCTTAGTGTTAAGGGAGGGGAACACTGAAGCTTTCTTT	CASSLVLREGNTEAFF
-	TRBD1	TRBV7-9	TRBJ1-2	TGTGCCAGCAGCTTAGCGCTGGACAGGGCCGATGGCTACACCTTC	CASSLALDRADGYTF
-	TRBD2	TRBV4-1	TRBJ2-6	TGCGCCAGCAGCCAAGACATCATTGGGGGACTAGTCCTGACTTTC	CASSQDIIGGLVLTF
-	-	TRBV10-3	TRBJ2-5	TGTGCCATCAGCTCGTGGGGCACAGAGACCCAGTACTTC	CAISSWGTETQYF
-	TRBD1	TRBV4-1	TRBJ1-5	TGCGCCAGCAACCCCGGACAGGCCGGTGCCAATCAGCCCCAGCATTTT	CASNPGQAGANQPQHF
once	-	TRBV10-1	TRBJ2-1	TGCGCCAGCAGTGACAGGGGGGCTAATGAGCAGTTCTTC	CASSDRGANEQFF
-	TRBD1	TRBV5-1	TRBJ1-3	TGCGCCAGCACCGGGACAGGGGACAATGACTCTGGAAACACCATATATTTT	CASTGTGDNDSGNTIYF
-	-	TRBV30	TRBJ1-2	TGTGCCTGGAGTGTTGGAGGAGGGGGCTATGGCTACACCTTC	CAWSVGGGGYGYTF
-	-	TRBV9	TRBJ2-5	TGTGCCAGCAGCGTAGGGAGCCGGTCCCAAGAGACCCAGTACTTC	CASSVGSRSQETQYF
-	TRBD2	TRBV10-3	TRBJ2-2	TGTGCCATCAGTGATGGGACTAGCCTGTTGGAGCTGTTTTTT	CAISDGTSLLELFF
-	TRBD1	TRBV19	TRBJ1-5	TGTGCCAGTAGTTTTGGGTCCAGGGGGCTTAATCAGCCCCAGCATTTT	CASSFGSRGLNQPQHF
once	TRBD1	TRBV7-6	TRBJ1-6	TGTGCCAGCAGCTACCGGACAGGTTCGTTCGGTTCACCCCTCCACTTT	CASSYRTGSFGSPLHF
-	TRBD1	TRBV27	TRBJ1-6	TGTGCCAGCAGTTCCCGACAGGGGGCAGGGTCACCCCTCCACTTT	CASSSRQGAGSPLHF
-	-	TRBV6-4	TRBJ1-5	TGTGCCAGCACCGGTGAGGATCAGCCCCAGCATTTT	CASTGEDQPQHF
-	-	TRBV11-2	TRBJ2-5	TGTGCCAGCAGCTTAGGGTTCGGGACACCCAGCACGACCCAGTACTTC	CASSLGFGTPSTTQYF
-	-	TRBV27	TRBJ1-2	TGTGCCAGCAGTTTATCAGGGGCCCATGGCTACACCTTC	CASSLSGAHGYTF
-	-	TRBV5-4	TRBJ1-1	TGTGCCAGCAGCTTGGGGGGGGGCACTGAAGCTTTCTTT	CASSLGGGTEAFF
-	-	TRBV27	TRBJ1-4	TGTGCCAGCAGTTTATTGATGGGAGATTCGAATGAAAAACTGTTTTTT	CASSLLMGDSNEKLFF
-	TRBD2	TRBV27	TRBJ2-1	TGTGCCAGCAGTCTCATACTAGCGGGGGGGCCGGATGAGCAGTTCTTC	CASSLILAGGPDEQFF
once	-	TRBV11-2	TRBJ2-1	TGTGCCAGCAGCTTAGTTAGCCGGGAGAGGGGGTACAATGAGCAGTTCTTC	CASSLVSRERGYNEQFF
once	TRBD2	TRBV27	TRBJ2-7	TGTGCCAGCAGTTCCAGGGGGTCTAGCGGGGAGGGGCTCGGTAACGAGCAGTACTTC	CASSSRGSSGEGLGNEQYF